This paragraph reports one T cell receptor (beta chain). In this sample, this clone turned up once. What this receptor recognizes is not known. No base quality information exists; no much larger clone differs at one position. Whole blood was collected in K2EDTA tubes by collaborating institutions according to the institutions' own protocols. Collaborator samples were shipped for TCRbeta analysis as frozen whole blood, isolated PBMCs, or DNA extracted from either sample type. For this chain, trimming is 6 bases at the V end and 6 bases at the J end, and the number of junction bases without a gene match is 6. Spanning cysteine to phenylalanine, the CDR3 consists of 13 amino acids. CDR3 DNA is the only sequence kept; it has 39 bases, read in frame from the first base. The germline V gene encodes CDR1 LGHDT and CDR2 YNNKEL (reference sequence). The immunoSEQ Assay, a bias-controlled multiplex PCR, was used to amplify TCRbeta CDR3 regions from genomic DNA. The source study handled its data this way. The number of nucleated cells in each sample was estimated from the amplification of reference gene primers within the assay. To quantify the absolute abundance of each unique TCRbeta CDR3 rearrangement, sequence reads were collapsed and filtered. For each sample, productive Simpson clonality was calculated by taking the square root of Simpson's diversity index across productive rearrangements. Held by TCRdb, this immuneACCESS table contains in-frame sequences only and omits some clones. Under half of the omission traces to an unresolved V gene where checked; the cause of the rest is unknown. V, J and clone size are taken as reported in that table, and D and trimming were inferred from the DNA itself. This sample is represented by about 320,000 clones; roughly 85% of them were singletons. The ten largest clones add up to just over 7% of the sample.

This record belongs to a study of blood T cell repertoires in COVID-19 (TCRdb year 2020). Notes on the research overall: Samples covering the acute and convalescent phases of COVID-19 were provided by collaborators in the United States, Italy and Spain. The prospective study material was composed of cDNA or gDNA derived from T cells, B-cell-depleted T cells, or PBMCs. The dataset comprised deeply sampled blood TCRbeta repertoires from subjects exposed to, actively infected with, or recovered from COVID-19. The repertoires were made available in a free public database intended to serve as a resource for research on the immune response to SARS-CoV-2. Samples were obtained from the ongoing ImmuneRACE study (first 160 participants) and from 950 to 1,500 subjects provided by 6 global collaborators. Nearly every sample came with metadata listing a de-identified subject ID, COVID-19 status, age in years and sex. Where available, HLA class I and class II types were taken from metadata supplied by the sample provider and were not determined by assay-based typing.

Here is what the overall study found, with its caveats: The amount of clinical and demographic metadata varied by source and participant and was provided uncurated.

This chain is built from TRBV3-1 (or the pseudogene TRBV3-2) and TRBJ2-3, with 7 bases in between that match TRBD1. This receptor was obtained from a human donor in a cohort sampled during active COVID-19. Input material: peripheral blood. CDR3 loop: CASRRQGSDTQYF. The nucleotide sequence is given as TGTGCCAGCAGGCGACAGGGATCGGATACGCAGTATTTT.